Presented here are 11 T cell receptor beta chains from one specimen sequenced in a study of regulatory T cells in long-lasting Graves disease. The time point: persistent/refractory GD, antithyroid drugs over 5 years with positive TRAb. PBMC RNA was the source of the TCR library. Libraries of TCR beta came from iRepertoire HTBI primers plus Arm-PCR of CDR3 regions. A single record per CDR3 protein comes from TCRdb applying MiXCR to the multiplex PCR reads. In the table there are fewer than 600,000 distinct CDR3 sequences, under 25% of which are singletons. Sequencing used peripheral blood mononuclear cells (PBMCs), obtained when the disease was refractory, from a patient treated with antithyroid drugs. Source of these receptors: a female donor with Graves disease.

This clonotype appeared a few times. Its ends do not fully match the called genes, so a read error is possible. The V and J genes are TRBV20-1 and TRBJ1-4; no definite D call. The CDR3 consists of 12 residues. Germline V gene sequence: CDR1 DFQATT, CDR2 SNEGSKA (reference sequence). The CDR3 region is CSTRVSNEKLFF. In DNA form, the CDR3 reads TGCAGTACTAGGGTATCCAATGAAAAACTGTTTTTT.

This clonotype was detected ten times or more. This chain connects TRBV6-5 to TRBJ1-2, with 7 bases matching TRBD1. V dropped 0 bases and J dropped 6; count of bases not matched to a gene: 4. CDR3 length: 14 residues. Germline CDR1 and CDR2: MNHEY and SVGAGI. The CDR3 sequence: CASSYSGGGDGYTF. The DNA for the CDR3 is TGTGCCAGCAGTTACTCAGGAGGGGGCGATGGCTACACCTTC.

The chain joins TRBV20-1 to TRBJ2-3; 10 bases match TRBD1. V was pared by 0 bases and J by 0 bases, with 6 bases of the junction left unmatched. This CDR3 spans 17 amino acids. Germline loops: CDR1 DFQATT, CDR2 SNEGSKA (reference sequence). CDR3 in amino acids: CSARDTLGQGSTDTQYF. CDR3 nucleotides: TGCAGTGCTAGAGATACATTGGGACAGGGGAGCACAGATACGCAGTATTTT.

At least ten counts were recorded for this clonotype. The genes are TRBV18 and TRBJ2-5; D unresolved. The CDR3 is 14 residues long. CDR1 KGHSH and CDR2 LQKENI come from the germline V gene. V lost 1 base, J lost 2 bases, and 8 bases lay in between. The CDR3 reads CASSPRSSQETQYF. CDR3 bases: TGTGCCAGCTCACCACGATCCAGTCAAGAGACCCAGTACTTC. Variable domain in full (rest from reference TRBV18 and TRBJ2-5): NAGVMQNPRHLVRRRGQEARLRCSPMKGHSHVYWYRQLPEEGLKFMVYLQKENIIDESGMPKERFSAEFPKEGPSILRIQQVVRGDSAAYFCASSPRSSQETQYFGPGTRLLVL.

This clonotype came up many times. This CDR3 reads CASSLAGQGQETQYF. CDR3 in DNA: TGTGCCAGCAGCTTAGCGGGACAGGGGCAAGAGACCCAGTACTTC. V is TRBV11-2 and J is TRBJ2-5, with 10 bases that match TRBD1. In germline, CDR1 is SGHAT, CDR2 FQNNGV. Germline trimming cut 1 base from V and 2 bases from J; bases unmatched to any gene: 1. The CDR3 has 15 amino acids. Using reference TRBV11-2 and TRBJ2-5 for the parts outside the CDR3, the full variable domain is EAGVAQSPRYKIIEKRQSVAFWCNPISGHATLYWYQQILGQGPKLLIQFQNNGVVDDSQLPKDRFSAERLKGVDSTLKIQPAKLEDSAVYLCASSLAGQGQETQYFGPGTRLLVL.

This clonotype was counted many times. The chain recombines TRBV10-3 with TRBJ2-7; D not certain. Germline V gives CDR1 ENHRY, CDR2 SYGVKD. There are 11 residues in the CDR3. Trimming left V 3 bases short and J 4 bases short, with 4 bases between. The CDR3 bases are TGTGCCATCAGTGAACGGTACGAGCAGTACTTC. It codes for CAISERYEQYF.

On this clonotype itself: Given the absence of the conserved phenylalanine or tryptophan at the CDR3 end, a read error is likely. The chain links TRBV20-1 to TRBJ2-7, with TRBD1 matching 7 bases. J was trimmed by 0 bases and V by 6 bases; bases with no gene match: 5. This CDR3 is built from 13 residues. In germline, CDR1 is DFQATT, CDR2 SNEGSKA (reference sequence). The CDR3 DNA is TGCAGTGCGCAGGGACAGAGCTCCTACGAGCAGTACCTC. This sequence encodes CSAQGQSSYEQYL.

This clonotype was counted only a few times. The V gene is TRBV6-1, the J gene TRBJ2-2, with a tentative D call TRBD1 (6 bases). This CDR3 has 14 amino acids. Per germline, CDR1 MNHNS and CDR2 SASEGT. V dropped 1 base and J dropped 6 bases, with 9 bases sitting between them. Here the CDR3 DNA reads TGTGCCAGCAGTGAAGGCACAGGGCCCGGGGAGCTGTTTTTT. Protein: CASSEGTGPGELFF.

The gene calls are TRBV18 and TRBJ2-6; D is possibly TRBD1 (5 bases). In germline, CDR1 is KGHSH, CDR2 LQKENI. Trimming stripped 1 base from V and 2 bases from J, with 9 bases between. The CDR3 has 16 amino acids. The CDR3 loop reads CASSPRQGTGANVLTF. CDR3 DNA: TGTGCCAGCTCACCACGGCAGGGTACTGGGGCCAACGTCCTGACTTTC.

At least ten counts were recorded for this clonotype. The chain combines TRBV2 with TRBJ1-1, with TRBD1 as a possible D gene (5 bases). Germline CDR1 reads SNHLY; CDR2 reads FYNNEI. The CDR3 spans 13 residues. Trimming left V 6 bases short and J 3 bases short, with 11 bases between. The CDR3 nucleotides read TGTGCCAGCAGGGACACCCGATACACTGAAGCTTTCTTT. Translation gives CASRDTRYTEAFF.

This clonotype was counted only a few times. The CDR3 loop is CAISREGNSYEQYF. The CDR3 bases are TGTGCCATCAGCAGGGAAGGGAACTCCTACGAGCAGTACTTC. The rearrangement uses TRBV10-3 and TRBJ2-7, with D maybe TRBD1 (5 bases). From germline, CDR1 is ENHRY and CDR2 SYGVKD. This CDR3 spans 14 amino acids. V shed 6 bases and J shed 0 bases, with 12 bases lying between them.